This T cell receptor (beta chain) was retrieved from a study of PD-1 blockade in classical Hodgkin lymphoma. Every one of the patients relapsed after autologous stem cell transplantation (brentuximab vedotin exposure was variable). Generated by immunoSEQ multiplex PCR, the TCRdb table keeps only in-frame clones and is missing some. The table has some 96,000 clones, roughly 80% seen once. This CDR3 has 15 amino acids. The V end was cut by 4 bases, the J end by 2 bases, with 16 bases between. The germline CDR1 and CDR2 sequences are SGHRS and YFSETQ. The sequences come from peripheral blood mononuclear cells (PBMCs), collected before the second cycle of nivolumab. This clonotype originated in a human donor with classical Hodgkin lymphoma. The chain has TRBV5-1 and TRBJ2-7; D possibly corresponds to TRBD2 (6 bases). The CDR3 here is CASSLRGGGPYEQYF. The CDR3, as DNA: TGCGCCAGCAGCCTCCGAGGAGGAGGGCCCTACGAGCAGTACTTC.